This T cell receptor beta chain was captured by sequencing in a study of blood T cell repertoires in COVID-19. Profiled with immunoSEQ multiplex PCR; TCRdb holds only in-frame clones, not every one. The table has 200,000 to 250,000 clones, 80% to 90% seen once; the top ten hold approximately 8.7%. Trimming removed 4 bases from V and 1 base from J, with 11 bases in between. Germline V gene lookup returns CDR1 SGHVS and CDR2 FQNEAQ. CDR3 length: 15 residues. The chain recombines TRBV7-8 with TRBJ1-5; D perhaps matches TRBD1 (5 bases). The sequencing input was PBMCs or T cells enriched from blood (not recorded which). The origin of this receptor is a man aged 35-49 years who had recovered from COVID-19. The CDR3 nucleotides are TGTGCCAGCAGCTCCGGGGGGGGAAGCAATCAGCCCCAGCATTTT. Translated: CASSSGGGSNQPQHF.